One and the same sample provided the 31 T cell receptor beta chains below, sequenced in a study of spatial heterogeneity in lung cancer. Described time point: sample taken at primary tumor resection. No cells were sorted before sequencing. The whole RNA sequenced was extracted from tumor, nontumor lung or frozen PBMC. From the 5' RACE reads, TCRdb called clonotypes with MiXCR, one entry per CDR3 protein. Among 25,000 or so distinct CDR3 sequences, more than 10% were seen once, and the ten largest hold 25%. This material consisted of PBMCs, taken at surgery. The receptors come from a female donor with early-stage non-small cell lung cancer.

This chain connects TRBV20-1 to TRBJ2-2; 7 nucleotides line up with TRBD2. This CDR3 is 19 amino acids long. Germline loops: CDR1 DFQATT, CDR2 SNEGSKA (reference sequence). The trim removed 4 bases at V and 5 bases at J, leaving 22 bases unmatched. This CDR3 is CSAKAPGEGRAPGTGELFF. The CDR3 DNA reads as TGCAGTGCTAAAGCACCGGGCGAAGGGAGGGCGCCAGGGACCGGGGAGCTGTTTTTT.

This clonotype was observed a handful of times. The chain's CDR3 is CASSDIGTDTQYF. CDR3 sequence (DNA): TGTGCCAGCAGTGATATTGGGACAGATACGCAGTATTTT. This chain uses TRBV6-1 with TRBJ2-3; D is undetermined. CDR1 is MNHNS and CDR2 is SASEGT in the germline V gene. CDR3 length: 13 amino acids. V lost 3 bases to trimming and J lost 3 bases, with 7 bases between them.

This clonotype showed up many times. The rearrangement links TRBV29-1 to TRBJ2-3, with D tentatively TRBD2 (5 bases). The ends were cut back, 2 bases at V and 0 bases at J, with 9 bases in the middle. The CDR3 is made up of 14 amino acids. CDR1 and CDR2 from the germline V gene are SQVTM and ANQGSEA. For the CDR3, the DNA is TGCAGCGTTGAATCTCGCGGGAGCACAGATACGCAGTATTTT. This codes for CSVESRGSTDTQYF.

This clonotype was picked up many times. J is TRBJ2-1 and V is TRBV10-3; perhaps TRBD1 as D (5 bases). This CDR3 has 13 amino acids. Trimming cost V 2 bases and J 4 bases, with 6 bases left between them. Germline CDR1 ENHRY, CDR2 SYGVKD. CDR3 coding DNA: TGTGCCATCAGTGAGGCAGGGTACAATGAGCAGTTCTTC. Translating it yields CAISEAGYNEQFF.

This clonotype was recorded many times. This sequence joins TRBV5-1 and TRBJ2-1; 9 bases agree with TRBD2. The CDR3 consists of 18 residues. Losses at the gene ends were 0 bases for V and 4 bases for J; bases not matched to a gene: 11. Germline values: CDR1 SGHRS, CDR2 YFSETQ. DNA for the CDR3: TGCGCCAGCAGCTTGGTATCATCTCTAGCGGGGCCATACAATGAGCAGTTCTTC. Translating it yields CASSLVSSLAGPYNEQFF.

This clonotype was counted ten times or more. This chain links TRBV20-1 with TRBJ2-7; 8 positions match TRBD1. V lost 3 bases, J lost 6 bases, and 10 bases stayed unmatched. This CDR3 region has 14 residues. Germline-derived CDR1 and CDR2 are DFQATT and SNEGSKA (reference sequence). CDR3 sequence: CSASRTGFSREQYF. The CDR3 DNA is TGCAGTGCTAGCAGGACAGGGTTCTCTCGCGAGCAGTACTTC.

This clonotype appeared many times. V usage is TRBV19 and J usage is TRBJ2-2; no clear D. This CDR3 comprises 15 residues. Germline lookup yields CDR1 LNHDA and CDR2 SQIVND (reference sequence). Trimming pared 7 bases from V and 2 bases from J, leaving 14 bases between. For the CDR3, the DNA is TGTGCCAGTACCTTGATGACTGGAAACACCGGGGAGCTGTTTTTT. Translation: CASTLMTGNTGELFF.

The sample holds many counts of this clonotype. V is TRBV7-2 and J is TRBJ1-2; no clear D. Trimming stripped 7 bases from V and 4 bases from J, with 16 bases between. Germline V gene lookup returns CDR1 SGHTA and CDR2 FQGNSA. CDR3 size: 14 residues. The DNA of the CDR3 is TGTGCCAGCACCCTCCCAGGCGTTGGCTATGGCTACACCTTC. Translating it yields CASTLPGVGYGYTF.

This clonotype was seen ten or more times. The V call is TRBV7-3, the J call TRBJ2-1; 8 bases match TRBD1. Germline V gene lookup returns CDR1 SGHTA and CDR2 FQGTGA. Trimming removed 5 bases from V and 9 bases from J; junction bases left unmatched: 12. The CDR3 has 15 residues. CDR3 coding DNA: TGTGCCAGCAGCCCGGACAGGGCCACAAAGGGTGAGCAGTTCTTC. Residues: CASSPDRATKGEQFF.

This clonotype was seen at least ten times. V usage is TRBV4-3 and J usage is TRBJ1-6; D is possibly TRBD1 (6 bases). The CDR3 extends over 17 amino acids. V shed 3 bases and J shed 7 bases, with 19 bases lying between them. Germline V gives CDR1 LGHNA, CDR2 YSLEER. The CDR3 DNA reads as TGCGCCAGCAGCCATGATACAGGGTTGGCTGGGAATTCACCCCTCCACTTT. Translation: CASSHDTGLAGNSPLHF.

This clonotype occurred many times. V and J are TRBV7-9 and TRBJ1-5; D uncertain. Trimming removed 1 base at V and 3 bases at J, with 10 bases between. This CDR3 has 15 amino acids. Germline V gene sequence: CDR1 SEHNR, CDR2 FQNEAQ (reference sequence). As DNA, the CDR3 is TGTGCCAGCAGCTTAGGTTCAGGATACAATCAGCCCCAGCATTTT. This gives the protein CASSLGSGYNQPQHF.

The V and J genes are TRBV29-1 and TRBJ1-1; TRBD1 aligns across 8 bases. Germline values: CDR1 SQVTM, CDR2 ANQGSEA. The CDR3 contains 13 residues. Trimming removed 3 bases from V and 5 bases from J; junction bases left unmatched: 5. Here the CDR3 reads CSVEAGGRTEAFF. In DNA form, the CDR3 reads TGCAGCGTTGAGGCAGGGGGCCGAACTGAAGCTTTCTTT.

In its sample, this clonotype was seen many times. This chain connects TRBV28 to TRBJ2-1; D could derive from TRBD1 or TRBD2 (6 bases each). Between the trimmed V and J ends, which lost 7 bases and 8 bases, there was a span of 18 bases. The CDR3 runs to 14 residues. The germline CDR1 and CDR2 sequences are MDHEN and SYDVKM. CDR3 nucleotide sequence: TGTGCCAGCAACCCAAACTTGGGGGGCGATGAGCAGTTCTTC. This encodes CASNPNLGGDEQFF.

This clonotype has only a few counts. The V gene is TRBV6-2 or TRBV6-3, the J gene TRBJ2-1; TRBD2 aligns across 13 bases. J gave up 8 bases and V 4 bases, and 14 bases lay outside the gene matches. CDR1 and CDR2 (germline): MNHEY, SVGEGT. This CDR3 has 18 amino acids. The CDR3 reads CASSSTLPGLAGRDEQFF. Written as DNA, the CDR3 is TGTGCCAGCAGTTCCACTTTACCGGGACTAGCGGGGAGGGATGAGCAGTTCTTC.

This clonotype was seen at least ten times. The J gene is TRBJ2-7, the V gene TRBV15, with a tentative D call TRBD1 (6 bases). The V gene's germline CDR1 is LNHNV and CDR2 YYDKDF (reference sequence). Trimming took off 1 base at V and 5 bases at J, with 9 bases between the two ends. The CDR3 is made up of 13 amino acids. The CDR3 is CATSRGEGDEQYV. The DNA for the CDR3 is TGTGCCACCAGCAGAGGTGAGGGGGACGAGCAGTACGTC.

This chain uses TRBV7-9 with TRBJ2-1; D might be TRBD2 (6 bases). This CDR3 comprises 14 residues. Germline V CDR1 and CDR2: SEHNR, FQNEAQ (reference sequence). Trimming pared 1 base from V and 14 bases from J, leaving 18 bases between. CDR3 protein: CASSLVGGARIKFF. The CDR3, as DNA: TGTGCCAGCAGCTTAGTTGGCGGGGCCCGCATTAAGTTCTTC.

This clonotype was seen ten or more times. The chain joins TRBV20-1 to TRBJ1-2; D may be TRBD1 (5 bases). The CDR3 contains 18 residues. V was pared by 3 bases and J by 5 bases, with 28 bases between. Germline V CDR1 and CDR2: DFQATT, SNEGSKA (reference sequence). The CDR3 DNA reads TGCAGTGCTAGCTCTGGGGGTTATCGTCCCCTCTTTTTTTATGGCTACACCTTC. This codes for CSASSGGYRPLFFYGYTF.

This clonotype was recorded at least ten times. This chain links TRBV12-3 or TRBV12-4 with TRBJ1-1; perhaps TRBD1 as D (5 bases). There are 13 residues in the CDR3. Trimming took off 11 bases at V and 5 bases at J, with 18 bases between the two ends. The CDR3 loop is CAGERGDRTEAFF. The CDR3 bases are TGTGCCGGTGAAAGGGGCGATCGAACTGAAGCTTTCTTT.

Only a few counts were recorded for this clonotype. The rearrangement uses TRBV18 and TRBJ1-5; 10 nucleotides agree with TRBD1. CDR3 length: 15 amino acids. The V gene end was trimmed by 2 bases and the J gene end by 7 bases; junction bases not matched to a gene: 5. Germline loops: CDR1 KGHSH, CDR2 LQKENI. In DNA form, the CDR3 reads TGTGCCAGCTCACCAGCCGGGACAGGGGTGCAGCCCCAGCATTTT. This sequence encodes CASSPAGTGVQPQHF.

This chain links TRBV28 with TRBJ2-2; D is perhaps TRBD1 (6 bases). Germline CDR1 is MDHEN and CDR2 is SYDVKM. Between the trimmed V and J ends, which lost 5 bases and 6 bases, there was a span of 19 bases. The length of the CDR3 is 16 residues. The CDR3 sequence is CASSIQGGAVPGELFF. Here the CDR3 DNA reads TGTGCCAGCAGTATTCAAGGGGGAGCGGTCCCCGGGGAGCTGTTTTTT.

There are many counts of this clonotype. J is TRBJ2-3 and V is TRBV6-2 or TRBV6-3, with D perhaps matching TRBD2 (6 bases). Germline lookup yields CDR1 MNHEY and CDR2 SVGEGT. The CDR3 extends over 17 amino acids. V was shortened by 7 bases and J by 4 bases, with 24 bases between the two germline ends. The DNA for the CDR3 is TGTGCCAGCACCTTACGGAGGGCAGTGGTTATTTCAGATACGCAGTATTTT. This encodes CASTLRRAVVISDTQYF.

Regarding this clonotype: A read error may explain this, as a much larger clone is one base away. The V gene is TRBV27, the J gene TRBJ2-3, with D uncertain. The DNA end lines up better with TRBJ1-5; the J call may be wrong. This CDR3 contains 14 residues. Looked up from germline, CDR1 is MNHEY and CDR2 is SMNVEV (reference sequence). CDR3 in DNA: TGTGCCAGCAGTTTATCAAGGAGCACAGATACGCAGCATTTT. Encoded protein: CASSLSRSTDTQHF.

This clonotype showed up many times. V and J are TRBV2 and TRBJ2-7; D remains unclear. Germline-derived CDR1 and CDR2 are SNHLY and FYNNEI. The CDR3 is 12 amino acids. V dropped 3 bases and J dropped 8 bases, with 11 bases sitting between them. DNA for the CDR3: TGTGCCAGCAGTGATCTTTTCTCCCAGCAGTACGTC. It translates to CASSDLFSQQYV.

There are many counts of this clonotype. The rearrangement uses TRBV10-3 and TRBJ2-1; 9 nucleotides align to TRBD1. The junction had 6 bases not matched to a gene; V was cut back by 8 bases and J by 4 bases. The CDR3 extends over 14 amino acids. The germline CDR1 and CDR2 sequences are ENHRY and SYGVKD. The CDR3 nucleotides read TGTGCCATCGGGGCCGGGACAGGGTACAATGAGCAGTTCTTC. Translating gives CAIGAGTGYNEQFF.

This clonotype appeared many times. The rearrangement uses TRBV3-1 and TRBJ1-2; D remains unclear. Germline V gene lookup returns CDR1 LGHDT and CDR2 YNNKEL (reference sequence). The V gene lost 0 bases and the J gene lost 6 bases, with 11 bases spanning the gap. The CDR3 totals 14 residues. The CDR3 loop reads CASSQDVGLDGYTF. The CDR3 coding sequence is TGTGCCAGCAGCCAAGATGTAGGGCTTGATGGCTACACCTTC. Using reference TRBV3-1 and TRBJ1-2 for the parts outside the CDR3, the full variable domain is DTAVSQTPKYLVTQMGNDKSIKCEQNLGHDTMYWYKQDSKKFLKIMFSYNNKELIINETVPNRFSPKSPDKAHLNLHINSLELGDSAVYFCASSQDVGLDGYTFGSGTRLTVV.

This clonotype was seen repeatedly, ten times or more. V is TRBV20-1 and J is TRBJ1-4; TRBD1 matches 7 bases. CDR1 is DFQATT, CDR2 SNEGSKA, per germline (reference sequence). The CDR3 totals 16 residues. After removal of 0 bases from V and 2 bases from J, the junction contained 6 bases not matched to a gene. Written as DNA, the CDR3 is TGCAGTGCTAGAGATCGACAGGGCGCGACTAATGAAAAACTGTTTTTT. Its translation: CSARDRQGATNEKLFF.

This clonotype has ten or more counts. The chain combines TRBV20-1 with TRBJ1-1; D is perhaps TRBD1 (5 bases). Trimming took 5 bases from V and 0 from J, leaving 19 bases between them. This CDR3 spans 16 amino acids. Germline CDR1 is DFQATT and CDR2 is SNEGSKA (reference sequence). CDR3 sequence reads: CSAALPGRSMNTEAFF. CDR3 DNA sequence: TGCAGTGCTGCCCTACCGGGGCGATCGATGAACACTGAAGCTTTCTTT.

The chain recombines TRBV27 with TRBJ2-4; 7 nucleotides agree with TRBD2. V shed 5 bases, J shed 8 bases, and the junction held 12 bases outside the gene matches. The CDR3 length is 15 residues. The germline V gene encodes CDR1 MNHEY and CDR2 SMNVEV (reference sequence). The chain's CDR3 is CASSKRGLQRDIQYF. The DNA for the CDR3 is TGTGCCAGCAGTAAGCGGGGACTCCAGCGTGACATTCAGTACTTC.

This clonotype was counted at least ten times. The chain carries TRBV10-3 and TRBJ1-3; no reliable D call. The CDR3 contains 14 residues. The germline V and J ends were trimmed by 9 bases and 0 bases, with 12 bases remaining between them. Per germline, CDR1 ENHRY and CDR2 SYGVKD. The CDR3: CAINEGDSGNTIYF. CDR3 bases: TGTGCCATTAACGAAGGAGACTCTGGAAACACCATATATTTT.

The genes are TRBV12-3 or TRBV12-4 and TRBJ2-5; 10 bases are a match to TRBD1. V shed 6 bases, J shed 5 bases, and the junction held 3 bases outside the gene matches. CDR3 length equals 13 residues. The CDR3 protein is CASRTGGAETQYF. DNA for the CDR3: TGTGCCAGCAGGACAGGGGGCGCGGAGACCCAGTACTTC.

This clonotype was detected many times. CDR3 residues: CASTPSGGNGYTF. CDR3 DNA: TGTGCCAGTACTCCTTCGGGGGGGAATGGCTACACCTTC. This chain links TRBV19 with TRBJ1-2; the D gene is possibly TRBD1 (5 bases). The CDR3 is 13 residues long. Trimming shortened V by 7 bases and J by 6 bases, and 15 bases separated the two germline ends. The germline V gene has CDR1 LNHDA and CDR2 SQIVND (reference sequence).